Listed below are T cell receptor beta chains from one sample, sequenced in a study of blood T cell repertoires in COVID-19. The protocol was immunoSEQ multiplex PCR, while the TCRdb copy is restricted to in-frame clones and leaves out a portion. The sample holds 300,000 to 350,000 clones, around 88% seen once. Sequenced material: peripheral blood. The origin of the receptors is a man aged 25 to 40 with active or convalescent COVID-19. The CDR3 runs from the conserved cysteine through the conserved F or W. Clone size is stated in some rows and not others, as once, few, many or a class when expanded.

CDR3,V,size
CASRPHQRQGTRHGYTF,TRBV7-9,NA
CASSPLPGVSYEQYF,TRBV11-2,NA
CASSQGVQDEQYF,TRBV18,NA
CSASGWQGTSYEQYF,TRBV20-1,NA
CASSPRLSGGSYEQYF,TRBV11-3,NA
CASSLPSRMYGYTF,TRBV4-1,few
CAVSPPSGTGSEKLFF,TRBV5-4,NA
CASTLGGRGYTF,TRBV6-5,once
CASSYPGQGTYEQYF,TRBV6-6,NA
CASSVVGGNYEQYF,TRBV9,once
CASSKVSGGPQAGELFF,TRBV21-1,NA
CASSVGSAGGGETQYF,TRBV9,NA
CASGRDRVGTQYF,TRBV4-3,NA
CASSTETGHNQPQHF,TRBV9,NA
CASSRAPGSTDSPLHF,TRBV19,NA
CAWSDGGTPSGNTIYF,TRBV30,once
CASSTSRTYEQYF,TRBV5-5,NA
CASRELQGLGQPQHF,TRBV6-6,NA
CASSSLTGNNEQFF,TRBV2,NA
CASSWSPGGYTF,TRBV5-4,NA
CASSLVGGVNTEAFF,TRBV7-2,NA
CASSPPLPHTQYF,TRBV9,NA
CASSQDRTGKGTEAFF,TRBV4-1,NA
CASMGGATEAFF,TRBV25-1,NA
CSVSHRTGELFF,TRBV29-1,NA
CAWSVHFGGITYEQYF,TRBV30,NA
CASSYSPGAGNTIYF,TRBV6-5,NA
CATSELSSGGTGELFF,TRBV24-1,NA
CASTGSVSGANVLTF,TRBV6-5,NA
CASSFGQGEKLFF,TRBV7-8,few
CASSLGGGASSYEQYF,TRBV5-1,NA
CASSYTSGSNYEQYF,TRBV6-5,NA
CASSESRDTSSVPGGWTQYF,TRBV10-1,once
CATSDLQSSGGANEQFF,TRBV24-1,NA
CASSVTSGDTDTQYF,TRBV3-1/TRBV3-2,NA
CASSTGAEAFF,TRBV6-5,NA
CSGGDRVTGELFF,TRBV29-1,NA
CATLNGTGSEKLFF,TRBV24-1,NA
CASSKGGGWQETQYF,TRBV13,NA
CASSIHTGNQPQHF,TRBV19,NA
CASSLRAGTRGEQFF,TRBV9,NA
CASSFRTLNQPQHF,TRBV28,few
CASSEDRDGYTF,TRBV2,NA
CASSLTSPSGEQFF,TRBV5-6,NA
CASSWDSSYNEQFF,TRBV11-3,NA
CASTRGQGLAYEQYF,TRBV19,NA
CALGGVRSYEQYF,TRBV24-1,NA
CASSEATLRDRGMWQYF,TRBV6-1,NA
CASSQHHVGHGEQFF,TRBV3-1/TRBV3-2,NA
CASGRALLYF,TRBV12-5,NA
CAWGGYEQFF,TRBV30,NA
CASSLEWLGIAGAFF,TRBV7-9,NA
CASSPRGGHGIQYF,TRBV7-3,NA
CASSVGIAGGIEQFF,TRBV9,NA
CASSPSTTTRQPQHF,TRBV7-8,NA